Listed here are 18 T cell receptor beta chains from one sample, sequenced in a study of cytomegalovirus exposure and HLA in healthy donors (dated by TCRdb to about 2017). The library relied on the immunoSEQ multiplex PCR assay. For the multiplex PCR, a mixture combining 60 forward primers for TCR Vbeta segments and 13 reverse primers for TCR Jbeta segments was used. The table was pulled from immuneACCESS by TCRdb, which kept in-frame rearrangements only. Such tables lose some clones; where checked, under half of the loss comes from unresolved V genes, and the rest has no known cause. The sample has around 200,000 clones on record, roughly 90% of them singletons. Roughly 1% of the sample is taken by the ten largest. Sequenced input: PBMCs. The origin of the receptors is a woman younger than 30 in good health and CMV-seronegative.

The rearrangement links TRBV10-2 to TRBJ2-1; 10 nucleotides match TRBD2. This CDR3 is 14 amino acids long. Per germline, CDR1 WSHSY and CDR2 SAAADI. V lost 6 bases and J lost 8; bases outside the gene matches: 7. The CDR3 region is CASRDSGRSYEQFF. The CDR3 DNA reads TGCGCCAGCAGGGATAGCGGGAGGAGCTATGAGCAGTTCTTC.

J is TRBJ1-4 and V is TRBV18; a weak D match, TRBD1 (6 bases). With 3 bases removed from V and 7 bases from J, the gap between germline ends came to 15 bases. The germline V gene encodes CDR1 KGHSH and CDR2 LQKENI. This CDR3 is 15 amino acids long. The chain's CDR3 is CASSPGAHGGEKLFF. The CDR3 nucleotides are TGTGCCAGCTCACCGGGGGCCCACGGCGGTGAAAAACTGTTTTTT.

The rearrangement links TRBV5-4 to TRBJ1-2; no clear D. The CDR3 is 14 residues long. The germline V gene encodes CDR1 SGHNT and CDR2 YYREEE (reference sequence). Trimming cost V 5 bases and J 4 bases, with 15 bases left between them. As DNA, the CDR3 is TGTGCCAGCAGGGAGGTATCTTCGGGCTATGGCTACACCTTC. Translated: CASREVSSGYGYTF.

The chain links TRBV6-4 to TRBJ1-5; TRBD1 matches at 10 bases. CDR1 and CDR2 (germline): MRHNA, SNTAGT. The CDR3 sequence is 14 residues long. V dropped 4 bases and J dropped 6; count of bases not matched to a gene: 3. CDR3 sequence (DNA): TGTGCCAGCAGTGCCGGACAGGGGGGTCAGCCCCAGCATTTT. It yields the protein CASSAGQGGQPQHF.

The chain couples TRBV27 to TRBJ1-6; TRBD1 might be the D (6 bases). Germline CDR1 MNHEY, CDR2 SMNVEV (reference sequence). The CDR3 spans 15 residues. V was trimmed by 2 bases and J by 6 bases, leaving 11 bases between them. In DNA form, the CDR3 reads TGTGCCAGCAGTTTAAACAGGGCAAGTAATTCACCCCTCCACTTT. It encodes CASSLNRASNSPLHF.

In the case of this clone: A junction end diverges from the germline sequence, so it may reflect a read error. The rearrangement uses TRBV7-9 and TRBJ1-4; D is unresolved. Germline CDR1 reads SEHNR; CDR2 reads FQNEAQ (reference sequence). This CDR3 is built from 16 residues. For the CDR3, the DNA is TGTTCCAGCAGCTTAGCCGAGAGGCTGGGTGATGAAAAACTGTTTTTT. Translation: CSSSLAERLGDEKLFF.

V and J are TRBV7-5 and TRBJ1-5; TRBD1, the D gene given by the table, was not confirmed from the DNA. TRBV7-5 is recorded as a pseudogene. CDR3 size: 15 residues. CDR3 DNA: TGTGCCAGAGCGAGGACAGGTCGGCACAATCAGCCCCAGCATTTT. This gives the protein CARARTGRHNQPQHF.

This chain uses TRBV4-1 with TRBJ2-7; D might be TRBD2 (6 bases). Germline CDR1 is MGHRA and CDR2 is YSYEKL. There are 15 residues in the CDR3. V gave up 4 bases and J gave up 8 bases, with 21 bases separating them. The CDR3 coding sequence is TGCGCCAGCAGCCCCCGATGGGCGGGGCCTCATCAGCAGTACTTC. Its protein product is CASSPRWAGPHQQYF.

This clone was picked up a small number of times. Distinct nucleotide sequences in the sample also encode this CDR3. The genes are TRBV27 and TRBJ1-5, with D possibly matching TRBD1 (6 bases). Trimming cost V 5 bases and J 2 bases, with 10 bases left between them. Germline CDR1 reads MNHEY; CDR2 reads SMNVEV (reference sequence). The CDR3 length is 14 residues. CDR3 amino acids: CASSLRQGNQPQHF. The CDR3 DNA follows: TGTGCCAGCAGTCTAAGACAGGGCAATCAGCCCCAGCATTTT.

This clone was picked up a small number of times. The chain has TRBV19 and TRBJ2-2, with 7 bases matching TRBD2. This CDR3 spans 15 amino acids. Germline CDR1 LNHDA, CDR2 SQIVND (reference sequence). The trim removed 5 bases at V and 4 bases at J, leaving 7 bases unmatched. The CDR3: CASSLTGGGTGELFF. The DNA for the CDR3 is TGTGCCAGTAGTCTGACGGGGGGTGGCACCGGGGAGCTGTTTTTT.

V usage is TRBV5-1 and J usage is TRBJ2-7; D may be TRBD2 (5 bases). The germline V and J ends were trimmed by 0 bases and 2 bases, with 6 bases remaining between them. This CDR3 is built from 13 residues. Germline V gene lookup returns CDR1 SGHRS and CDR2 YFSETQ. CDR3 DNA sequence: TGCGCCAGCAGCTTGGACGGGACCTACGAGCAGTACTTC. It is translated as CASSLDGTYEQYF.

Here the CDR3 DNA reads TGTGCCAGCAGTTACTCGGCGCTAGTTACAGATACGCAGTATTTT. Protein sequence: CASSYSALVTDTQYF. The gene calls are TRBV6-5 and TRBJ2-3; D is undetermined. With 0 bases removed from V and 3 bases from J, the gap between germline ends came to 10 bases. CDR1 MNHEY and CDR2 SVGAGI come from the germline V gene. The CDR3 has 15 residues.

The chain carries TRBV5-4 and TRBJ2-7, with TRBD2 identical over 7 bases. From germline, CDR1 is SGHNT and CDR2 YYREEE (reference sequence). Unmatched junction bases numbered 11, after V lost 4 bases and J lost 7 bases. The CDR3 has 14 amino acids. The CDR3 nucleotides are TGTGCCAGCAGCACGAGTAGGGACTACTCGGAGCAGTACTTC. This translates into CASSTSRDYSEQYF. Using reference TRBV5-4 and TRBJ2-7 for the parts outside the CDR3, the full variable domain is ETGVTQSPTHLIKTRGQQVTLRCSSQSGHNTVSWYQQALGQGPQFIFQYYREEENGRGNFPPRFSGLQFPNYSSELNVNALELDDSALYLCASSTSRDYSEQYFGPGTRLTVT.

The chain links TRBV27 to TRBJ2-1; D is unresolved. The germline V and J ends were trimmed by 1 base and 4 bases, with 5 bases remaining between them. This CDR3 region has 13 residues. Germline-derived CDR1 and CDR2 are MNHEY and SMNVEV (reference sequence). CDR3 in amino acids: CASSLYSYNEQFF. CDR3 in DNA: TGTGCCAGCAGTTTATATAGTTACAATGAGCAGTTCTTC.

V gene TRBV5-1 combines with J gene TRBJ1-2, with D uncertain. This CDR3 region has 14 residues. Germline V CDR1 and CDR2: SGHRS, YFSETQ. The germline V and J ends were trimmed by 0 bases and 2 bases, with 8 bases remaining between them. CDR3 amino acids: CASSLENINYGYTF. DNA for the CDR3: TGCGCCAGCAGCTTGGAGAACATAAACTATGGCTACACCTTC.

The rearrangement uses TRBV7-9 and TRBJ1-6, with D perhaps matching TRBD1 (5 bases). Trimming shortened V by 1 base and J by 10 bases, and 11 bases separated the two germline ends. CDR3 length equals 14 residues. Germline loops: CDR1 SEHNR, CDR2 FQNEAQ (reference sequence). CDR3 loop: CASSLVGGGSPLHF. The CDR3 nucleotides are TGTGCCAGCAGCTTAGTGGGGGGTGGGTCACCCCTCCACTTT.

This clone was counted between two and nine times. This chain connects TRBV6-7 to TRBJ1-4; TRBD1 matches 7 bases. TRBV6-7 is classed as an ORF, of uncertain function. Germline trimming cut 0 bases from V and 7 bases from J; bases unmatched to any gene: 8. CDR3 length: 16 residues. CDR3 in amino acids: CASSYSMRGRSEKLFF. The CDR3 nucleotides read TGTGCCAGCAGTTACTCGATGAGGGGGCGAAGTGAAAAACTGTTTTTT.

This chain connects TRBV7-9 to TRBJ2-3, with no clear D. CDR1 and CDR2 from the germline V gene are SEHNR and FQNEAQ (reference sequence). This CDR3 contains 11 residues. The ends were cut back, 3 bases at V and 5 bases at J, with 3 bases in the middle. In DNA, the CDR3 is TGTGCCAGCAGCTTGAGAGATACGCAGTATTTT. It yields the protein CASSLRDTQYF. Drawing the rest from reference TRBV7-9 and TRBJ2-3, the complete variable domain is DTGVSQNPRHKITKRGQNVTFRCDPISEHNRLYWYRQTLGQGPEFLTYFQNEAQLEKSRLLSDRFSAERPKGSFSTLEIQRTEQGDSAMYLCASSLRDTQYFGPGTRLTVL.